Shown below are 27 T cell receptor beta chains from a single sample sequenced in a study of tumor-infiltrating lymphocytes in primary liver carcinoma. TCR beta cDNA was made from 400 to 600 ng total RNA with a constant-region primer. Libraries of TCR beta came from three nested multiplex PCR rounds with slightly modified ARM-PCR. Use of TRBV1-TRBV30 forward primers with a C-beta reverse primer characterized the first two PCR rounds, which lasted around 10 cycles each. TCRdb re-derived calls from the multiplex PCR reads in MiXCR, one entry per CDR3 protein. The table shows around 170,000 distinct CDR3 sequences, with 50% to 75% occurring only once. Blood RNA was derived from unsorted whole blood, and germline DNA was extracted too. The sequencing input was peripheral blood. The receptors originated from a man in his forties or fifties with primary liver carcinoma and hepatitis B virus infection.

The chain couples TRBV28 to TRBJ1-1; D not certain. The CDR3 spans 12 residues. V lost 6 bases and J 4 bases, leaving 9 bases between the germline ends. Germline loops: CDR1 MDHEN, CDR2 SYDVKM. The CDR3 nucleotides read TGTGCCAGCAGCGCTCCCCTCACTGAAGCTTTCTTT. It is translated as CASSAPLTEAFF.

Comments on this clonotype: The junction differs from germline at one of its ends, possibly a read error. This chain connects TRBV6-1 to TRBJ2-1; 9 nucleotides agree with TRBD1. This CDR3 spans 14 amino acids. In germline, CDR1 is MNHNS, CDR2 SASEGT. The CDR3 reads CASTLGQGTNEQFF. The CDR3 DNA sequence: TGTGCTAGCACCCTAGGACAGGGGACAAATGAGCAGTTCTTC.

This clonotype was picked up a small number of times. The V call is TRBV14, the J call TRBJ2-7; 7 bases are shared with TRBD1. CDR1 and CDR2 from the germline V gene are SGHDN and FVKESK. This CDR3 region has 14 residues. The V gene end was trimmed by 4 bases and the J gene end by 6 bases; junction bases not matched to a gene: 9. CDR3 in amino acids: CASSLSSGTVEQYF. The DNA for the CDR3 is TGTGCCAGCAGCCTTTCGTCCGGGACAGTCGAGCAGTACTTC. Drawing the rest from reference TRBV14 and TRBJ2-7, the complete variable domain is EAGVTQFPSHSVIEKGQTVTLRCDPISGHDNLYWYRRVMGKEIKFLLHFVKESKQDESGMPNNRFLAERTGGTYSTLKVQPAELEDSGVYFCASSLSSGTVEQYFGPGTRLTVT.

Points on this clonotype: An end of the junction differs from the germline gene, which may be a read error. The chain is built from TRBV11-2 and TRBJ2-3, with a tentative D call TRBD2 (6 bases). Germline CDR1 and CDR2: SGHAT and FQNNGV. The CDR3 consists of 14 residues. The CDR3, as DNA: TGTACCAGTAGCTTAGGGACTCCCAAAAATACGCTGTATTTT. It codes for CTSSLGTPKNTLYF.

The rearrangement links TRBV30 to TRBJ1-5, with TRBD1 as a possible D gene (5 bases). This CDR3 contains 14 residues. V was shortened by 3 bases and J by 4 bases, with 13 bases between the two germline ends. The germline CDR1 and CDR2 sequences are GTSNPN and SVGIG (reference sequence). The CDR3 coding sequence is TGTGCCTGGAGCCCTCAGGGACTAAATCAGCCCCAGCATTTT. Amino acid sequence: CAWSPQGLNQPQHF.

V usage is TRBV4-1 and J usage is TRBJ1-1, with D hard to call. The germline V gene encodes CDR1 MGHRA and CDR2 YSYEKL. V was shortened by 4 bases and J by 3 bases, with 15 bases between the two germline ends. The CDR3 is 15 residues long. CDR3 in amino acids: CASSPGPSPDTEAFF. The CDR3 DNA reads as TGCGCCAGCAGCCCGGGTCCTTCCCCCGACACTGAAGCTTTCTTT.

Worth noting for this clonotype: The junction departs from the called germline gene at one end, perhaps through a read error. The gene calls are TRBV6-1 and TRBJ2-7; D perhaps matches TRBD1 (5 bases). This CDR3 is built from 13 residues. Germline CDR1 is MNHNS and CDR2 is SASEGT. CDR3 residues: CASSETWGYEQYF. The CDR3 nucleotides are TGTGCCAGCAGTGAAACATGGGGCTACGAGCAGTATTTC.

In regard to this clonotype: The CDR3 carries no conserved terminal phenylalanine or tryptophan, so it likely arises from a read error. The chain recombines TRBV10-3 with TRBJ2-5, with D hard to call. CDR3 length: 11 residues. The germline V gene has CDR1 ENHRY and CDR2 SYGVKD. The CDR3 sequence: CGILVRETQYI. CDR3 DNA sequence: TGTGGCATCCTAGTCAGGGAGACCCAGTACATC.

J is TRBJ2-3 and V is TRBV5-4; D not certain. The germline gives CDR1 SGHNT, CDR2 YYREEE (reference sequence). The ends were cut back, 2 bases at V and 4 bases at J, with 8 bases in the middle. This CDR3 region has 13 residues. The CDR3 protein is CASSLELADTQYF. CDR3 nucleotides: TGTGCCAGCAGCTTAGAATTGGCAGATACGCAGTATTTT.

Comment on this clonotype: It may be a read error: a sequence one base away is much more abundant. The CDR3 DNA sequence: TGTGCCAGCAGTCCTACAGGGTCTTCCCTTGAAGCTTTCTTT. This gives the protein CASSPTGSSLEAFF. V is TRBV5-5 and J is TRBJ1-1; TRBD1 is a possible D gene (6 bases). Per germline, CDR1 SGHKS and CDR2 YYEKEE (reference sequence). The CDR3 runs 14 residues. V was cut by 5 bases and J by 7 bases, with 18 bases left in between.

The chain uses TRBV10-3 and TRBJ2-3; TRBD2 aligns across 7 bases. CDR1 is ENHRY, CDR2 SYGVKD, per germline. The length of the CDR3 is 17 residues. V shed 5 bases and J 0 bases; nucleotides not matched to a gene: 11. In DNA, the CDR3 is TGTGCCATCAGTAGACCCAGACTAGCAGAAAGCACAGATACGCAGTATTTT. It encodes CAISRPRLAESTDTQYF.

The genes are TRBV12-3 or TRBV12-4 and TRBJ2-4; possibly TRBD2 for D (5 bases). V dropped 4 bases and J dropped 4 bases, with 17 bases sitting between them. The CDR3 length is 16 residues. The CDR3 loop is CASSSLFEGAKNIQYF. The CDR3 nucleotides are TGTGCCAGCAGTTCCCTCTTTGAGGGAGCGAAAAACATTCAGTACTTC.

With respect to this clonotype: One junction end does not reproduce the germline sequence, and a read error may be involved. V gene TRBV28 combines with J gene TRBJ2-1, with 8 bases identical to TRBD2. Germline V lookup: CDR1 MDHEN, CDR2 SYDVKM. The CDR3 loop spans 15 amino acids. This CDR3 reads CASKERELQTNEQFF. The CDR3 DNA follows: TGTGCCAGCAAGGAGCGGGAGCTCCAAACCAATGAGCAGTTTTTC.

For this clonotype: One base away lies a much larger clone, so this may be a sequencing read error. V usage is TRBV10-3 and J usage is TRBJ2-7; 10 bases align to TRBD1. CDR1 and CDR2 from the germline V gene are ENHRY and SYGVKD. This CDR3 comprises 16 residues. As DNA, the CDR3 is TGTGCCATCAATGAGTTTGGGACAGGGGCGTCCTACGAGCAGTACTTC. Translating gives CAINEFGTGASYEQYF.

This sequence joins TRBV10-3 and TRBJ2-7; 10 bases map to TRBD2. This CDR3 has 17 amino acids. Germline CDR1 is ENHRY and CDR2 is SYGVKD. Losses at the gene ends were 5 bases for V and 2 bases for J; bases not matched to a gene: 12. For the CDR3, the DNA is TGTGCCATCAGTCGGCTAGCGGGAGACCTAGGTACCTACGAGCAGTACTTC. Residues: CAISRLAGDLGTYEQYF.

Here the CDR3 reads CASSPPRGRQDQFF. The CDR3 DNA reads as TGTGCCAGCAGCCCGCCGAGGGGGAGACAAGATCAGTTCTTC. The genes are TRBV11-2 and TRBJ2-1; possible D gene TRBD1, 6 bases. This CDR3 contains 14 residues. The germline V gene encodes CDR1 SGHAT and CDR2 FQNNGV. V was trimmed by 5 bases and J by 13 bases, leaving 21 bases between them. The variable domain in full, completed from reference TRBV11-2 and TRBJ2-1, reads EAGVAQSPRYKIIEKRQSVAFWCNPISGHATLYWYQQILGQGPKLLIQFQNNGVVDDSQLPKDRFSAERLKGVDSTLKIQPAKLEDSAVYLCASSPPRGRQDQFFGPGTRLTVL.

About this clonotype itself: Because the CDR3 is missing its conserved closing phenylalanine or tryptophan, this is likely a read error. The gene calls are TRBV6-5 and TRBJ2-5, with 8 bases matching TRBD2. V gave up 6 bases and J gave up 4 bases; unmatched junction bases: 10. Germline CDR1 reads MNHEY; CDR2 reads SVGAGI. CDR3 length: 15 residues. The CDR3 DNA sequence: TGTGCCAGCAGCTTTCTGGGACTAGGGCGAGAGACCCAGTACTAC. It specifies CASSFLGLGRETQYY.

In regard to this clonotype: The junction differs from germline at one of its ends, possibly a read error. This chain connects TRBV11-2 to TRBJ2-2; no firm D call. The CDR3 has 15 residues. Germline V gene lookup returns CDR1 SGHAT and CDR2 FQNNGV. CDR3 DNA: TGTGCAAGCAACTTTATCGGTTCGAACACCGGGGAGCTGTTTTTT. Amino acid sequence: CASNFIGSNTGELFF.

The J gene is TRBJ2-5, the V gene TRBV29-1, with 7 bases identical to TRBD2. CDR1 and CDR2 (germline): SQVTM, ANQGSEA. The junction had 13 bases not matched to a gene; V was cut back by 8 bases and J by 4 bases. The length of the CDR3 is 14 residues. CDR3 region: CSKWEGRDRETQYF. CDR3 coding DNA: TGCAGCAAATGGGAGGGCAGAGACCGAGAGACCCAGTACTTC.

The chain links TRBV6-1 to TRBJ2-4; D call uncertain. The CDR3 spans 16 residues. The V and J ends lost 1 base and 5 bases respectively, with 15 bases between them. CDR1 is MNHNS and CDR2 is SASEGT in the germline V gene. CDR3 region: CASSEVPAVPQNIQYF. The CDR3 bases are TGTGCCAGCAGTGAAGTCCCAGCCGTCCCCCAAAACATTCAGTACTTC.

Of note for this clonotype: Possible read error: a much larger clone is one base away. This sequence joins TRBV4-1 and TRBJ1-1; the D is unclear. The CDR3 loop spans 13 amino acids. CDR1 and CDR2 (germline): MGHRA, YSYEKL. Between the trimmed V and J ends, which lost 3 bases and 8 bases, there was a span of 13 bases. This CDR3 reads CASSQITLREAFF. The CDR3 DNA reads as TGCGCCAGCAGCCAGATAACACTGAGAGAAGCTTTCTTT.

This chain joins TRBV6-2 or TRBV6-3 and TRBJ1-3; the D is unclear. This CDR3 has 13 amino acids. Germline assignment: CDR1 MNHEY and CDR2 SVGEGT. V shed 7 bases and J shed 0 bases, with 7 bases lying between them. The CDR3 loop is CASTRPSGNTIYF. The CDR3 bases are TGTGCCAGCACTCGACCCTCTGGAAACACCATATATTTT.

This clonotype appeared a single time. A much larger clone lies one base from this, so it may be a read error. CDR3 nucleotides: TGTGCCAGCAGTTTTCGACAGAACGCCGGGGAGCTGTTTTTT. The encoded protein is CASSFRQNAGELFF. The chain recombines TRBV6-1 with TRBJ2-2; D may be TRBD1 (5 bases). Germline CDR1 and CDR2: MNHNS and SASEGT. The CDR3 extends over 14 amino acids.

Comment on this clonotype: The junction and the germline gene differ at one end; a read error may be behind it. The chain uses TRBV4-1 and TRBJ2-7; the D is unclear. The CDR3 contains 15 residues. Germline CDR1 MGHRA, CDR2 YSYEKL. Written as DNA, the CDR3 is TGCGTCAGCAGCCAAGAACCCACCCGCTCCTACGAGCAGTACTTC. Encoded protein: CVSSQEPTRSYEQYF.

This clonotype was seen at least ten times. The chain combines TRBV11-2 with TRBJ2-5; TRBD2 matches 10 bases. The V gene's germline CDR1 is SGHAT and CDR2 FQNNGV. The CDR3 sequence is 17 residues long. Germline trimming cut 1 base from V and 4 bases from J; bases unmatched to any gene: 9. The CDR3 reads CASSLGRTSGLVETQYF. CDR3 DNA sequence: TGTGCCAGCAGCTTAGGCAGGACTAGCGGACTAGTAGAGACCCAGTACTTC.

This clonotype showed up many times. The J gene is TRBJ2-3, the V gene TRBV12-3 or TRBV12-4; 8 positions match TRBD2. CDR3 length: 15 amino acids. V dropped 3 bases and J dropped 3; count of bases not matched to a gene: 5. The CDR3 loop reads CASSFGLAGTDTQYF. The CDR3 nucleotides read TGTGCCAGCAGTTTCGGACTAGCTGGGACAGATACGCAGTATTTT.

As DNA, the CDR3 is TGTGCCATCAGGGAGGGGGCTACTGAAGCTTTCTTT. Residues: CAIREGATEAFF. The chain has TRBV10-3 and TRBJ1-1; 7 bases are a match to TRBD1. The junction had 3 bases not matched to a gene; V was cut back by 6 bases and J by 5 bases. The CDR3 runs to 12 residues. The germline CDR1 and CDR2 sequences are ENHRY and SYGVKD.